The 24 T cell receptor beta chains listed next were all sequenced from one sample in a study of blood T cell repertoires in COVID-19 (dated by TCRdb to 2020 to 2022). The library came from the immunoSEQ multiplex PCR assay. TCRdb mirrors the immuneACCESS table, restricted to in-frame sequences. Some clones are absent from its copies; in checked studies, under half trace to an unresolved V gene, and the reason for the others is unknown. A total of under 150,000 clones appear in this sample, under 85% of them only once. The top ten constitute 15% to 20% of the sample. The sequencing sample was made of PBMCs or T cells enriched from blood (not recorded which). The source of these receptors is a man younger than 45 who had recovered from COVID-19.

This chain links TRBV7-9 with TRBJ1-3; TRBD1 matches 7 bases. There are 14 residues in the CDR3. With 7 bases clipped from V and 4 bases from J, the junction kept 7 bases outside the gene matches. The V gene's germline CDR1 is SEHNR and CDR2 FQNEAQ (reference sequence). CDR3 sequence (DNA): TGTGCCAGCACTAGAGGGACAGCAGGAAACACCATATATTTT. As protein: CASTRGTAGNTIYF.

V usage is TRBV6-6 and J usage is TRBJ2-2; possible D gene TRBD2, 7 bases. From germline, CDR1 is MNHNY and CDR2 SVGAGI (reference sequence). Trimming removed 8 bases at V and 7 bases at J, with 17 bases between. There are 14 residues in the CDR3. Here the CDR3 reads CASGSGGWGGELFF. CDR3 nucleotide sequence: TGTGCCAGCGGCTCGGGGGGCTGGGGCGGGGAGCTGTTTTTT.

The chain employs TRBV27 and TRBJ2-5; TRBD1 is a possible D gene (6 bases). The CDR3 has 13 amino acids. Germline V gene sequence: CDR1 MNHEY, CDR2 SMNVEV (reference sequence). V lost 6 bases, J lost 6 bases, and 14 bases lay in between. CDR3 in amino acids: CASSSGVSQTQYF. The CDR3 DNA reads TGTGCCAGCAGCTCAGGGGTTTCACAGACCCAGTACTTC.

The V gene is TRBV28, the J gene TRBJ1-1; possibly TRBD1 for D (6 bases). The germline V and J ends were trimmed by 5 bases and 2 bases, with 15 bases remaining between them. The CDR3 contains 15 residues. Germline CDR1 is MDHEN and CDR2 is SYDVKM. The CDR3 DNA follows: TGTGCCAGCAGTCCAGGACAGTTGTTAAACACTGAAGCTTTCTTT. Encoded protein: CASSPGQLLNTEAFF.

The table lists this clone with a few counts. The chain employs TRBV5-5 and TRBJ1-5; no firm D call. The V gene lost 2 bases and the J gene lost 3 bases, with 6 bases spanning the gap. There are 13 residues in the CDR3. The germline V gene encodes CDR1 SGHKS and CDR2 YYEKEE (reference sequence). Here the CDR3 DNA reads TGTGCCAGCAGCTTATTCCTCAATCAGCCCCAGCATTTT. This sequence encodes CASSLFLNQPQHF.

This clone occurred a few times. This chain uses TRBV9 with TRBJ1-2, with 8 nucleotides matching TRBD1. CDR1 and CDR2 (germline): SGDLS, YYNGEE. After removal of 0 bases from V and 4 bases from J, the junction contained 2 bases not matched to a gene. This CDR3 spans 14 amino acids. The CDR3 nucleotides read TGTGCCAGCAGCGTAGGGGACAGGACCTATGGCTACACCTTC. This codes for CASSVGDRTYGYTF. The whole variable domain, filled in from reference TRBV9 and TRBJ1-2, reads DSGVTQTPKHLITATGQRVTLRCSPRSGDLSVYWYQQSLDQGLQFLIQYYNGEERAKGNILERFSAQQFPDLHSELNLSSLELGDSALYFCASSVGDRTYGYTFGSGTRLTVV.

The CDR3 nucleotides are TGTGCCAGCAGAGCCGAGCGGGGGTACAATTCACCCCTCCACTTT. Protein: CASRAERGYNSPLHF. The chain links TRBV6-5 to TRBJ1-6, with D possibly TRBD1 on 5 matching bases. This CDR3 comprises 15 residues. Per germline, CDR1 MNHEY and CDR2 SVGAGI. Trimming took 6 bases from V and 7 from J, leaving 16 bases between them.

V gene TRBV7-2 combines with J gene TRBJ2-5; D remains unclear. The germline V gene encodes CDR1 SGHTA and CDR2 FQGNSA. CDR3 size: 13 residues. Trimming removed 2 bases from V and 0 bases from J, with 4 bases in between. The CDR3 region has the DNA TGTGCCAGCAGCTTACAGGACCAAGAGACCCAGTACTTC. Translated, it gives CASSLQDQETQYF.

The J gene is TRBJ2-3, the V gene TRBV6-5, with 9 bases identical to TRBD1. CDR3 length: 15 amino acids. Germline assignment: CDR1 MNHEY and CDR2 SVGAGI. The ends lost 6 bases at V and 1 base at J; junction bases unmatched: 5. Here the CDR3 reads CASRPQGAGTDTQYF. The DNA of the CDR3 is TGTGCCAGCAGACCACAGGGGGCCGGCACAGATACGCAGTATTTT.

The J gene is TRBJ2-2, the V gene TRBV6-5; perhaps TRBD1 as D (5 bases). The germline V gene has CDR1 MNHEY and CDR2 SVGAGI. The CDR3 is 13 amino acids. With 8 bases removed from V and 4 bases from J, the gap between germline ends came to 11 bases. The CDR3 bases are TGTGCCAGCTTACAGGTCGTCACCGGGGAGCTGTTTTTT. As protein: CASLQVVTGELFF.

This chain uses TRBV2 with TRBJ2-2, with D maybe TRBD1 (6 bases). CDR3 length: 14 residues. V dropped 5 bases and J dropped 4 bases, with 11 bases sitting between them. Germline V CDR1 and CDR2: SNHLY, FYNNEI. CDR3 DNA: TGTGCCAGCAGTAGGGACACCTCCACCGGGGAGCTGTTTTTT. Residues: CASSRDTSTGELFF. Looking up the rest from reference TRBV2 and TRBJ2-2 gives the full variable domain: EPEVTQTPSHQVTQMGQEVILRCVPISNHLYFYWYRQILGQKVEFLVSFYNNEISEKSEIFDDQFSVERPDGSNFTLKIRSTKLEDSAMYFCASSRDTSTGELFFGEGSRLTVL.

This clone was seen a single time. The J gene is TRBJ1-1, the V gene TRBV5-5; possible D gene TRBD1, 5 bases. The length of the CDR3 is 14 residues. Per germline, CDR1 SGHKS and CDR2 YYEKEE (reference sequence). Trimming shortened V by 4 bases and J by 3 bases, and 13 bases separated the two germline ends. Here the CDR3 DNA reads TGTGCCAGCAGCACGGTTTGGGGGGACACTGAAGCTTTCTTT. Protein: CASSTVWGDTEAFF.

The chain joins TRBV2 to TRBJ1-5; the D gene is possibly TRBD1 (6 bases). The germline V gene encodes CDR1 SNHLY and CDR2 FYNNEI. CDR3 length: 16 residues. Trimming shortened V by 1 base and J by 3 bases, and 13 bases separated the two germline ends. The CDR3 region is CASSEVPGAYNQPQHF. In DNA, the CDR3 is TGTGCCAGCAGTGAAGTCCCAGGGGCGTACAATCAGCCCCAGCATTTT.

The chain recombines TRBV11-2 with TRBJ1-1; a weak D match, TRBD1 (6 bases). The CDR3 has 12 amino acids. The ends were cut back, 4 bases at V and 5 bases at J, with 8 bases in the middle. Germline V lookup: CDR1 SGHAT, CDR2 FQNNGV. This chain's CDR3 is CASSYRATEAFF. The CDR3 DNA is TGTGCCAGCAGCTACAGGGCGACTGAAGCTTTCTTT.

The CDR3 sequence: CASSPAGTGSRNEQFF. In DNA form, the CDR3 reads TGTGCCAGCTCACCCGCCGGGACAGGGTCTCGCAATGAGCAGTTCTTC. The chain couples TRBV18 to TRBJ2-1, with TRBD1 matching over 9 bases. Germline CDR1 and CDR2: KGHSH and LQKENI. The CDR3 totals 16 residues. V was pared by 3 bases and J by 6 bases, with 9 bases of the junction left unmatched.

The chain has TRBV20-1 and TRBJ2-1, with a weak D call TRBD2 (5 bases). The V and J ends lost 3 bases and 1 base respectively, with 13 bases between them. In germline, CDR1 is DFQATT, CDR2 SNEGSKA (reference sequence). CDR3 length: 15 residues. DNA of the CDR3: TGCAGTGCTAGTACCTTCGCGGGTTCCTACAATGAGCAGTTCTTC. Translating gives CSASTFAGSYNEQFF.

The chain links TRBV14 to TRBJ2-5; TRBD1 aligns across 7 bases. This CDR3 has 17 amino acids. Germline loops: CDR1 SGHDN, CDR2 FVKESK. J lost 2 bases, V lost 1 base, and 10 bases had no gene match. The CDR3 sequence is CASSQGKPGGPQETQYF. For the CDR3, the DNA is TGTGCCAGCAGCCAAGGGAAGCCAGGGGGACCTCAAGAGACCCAGTACTTC.

The V gene is TRBV12-3 or TRBV12-4, the J gene TRBJ1-2; TRBD1 matches 7 bases. The V gene end was trimmed by 5 bases and the J gene end by 8 bases; junction bases not matched to a gene: 8. The CDR3 length is 13 residues. CDR3 amino acids: CASSPNRGEGYTF. CDR3 coding DNA: TGTGCCAGCAGTCCCAACAGGGGAGAGGGCTACACCTTC.

This clone was detected once. The genes are TRBV9 and TRBJ2-7, with 9 bases identical to TRBD2. The germline gives CDR1 SGDLS, CDR2 YYNGEE. The CDR3 length is 16 residues. Trimming removed 4 bases from V and 0 bases from J; junction bases left unmatched: 8. In nucleotides, the CDR3 is TGTGCCAGCAGCTCGGGGACTAGCAGATACTCCTACGAGCAGTACTTC. It yields the protein CASSSGTSRYSYEQYF.

This clone occurred a few times. The J gene is TRBJ2-7, the V gene TRBV9; 7 nucleotides align to TRBD2. The junction had 9 bases not matched to a gene; V was cut back by 4 bases and J by 2 bases. Per germline, CDR1 SGDLS and CDR2 YYNGEE. The CDR3 is made up of 15 amino acids. The CDR3, as DNA: TGTGCCAGCAGCCCAAGAGCGGGACCTACCTACGAGCAGTACTTC. Translation gives CASSPRAGPTYEQYF.

The V call is TRBV2, the J call TRBJ1-5; D gene ambiguous. The germline gives CDR1 SNHLY, CDR2 FYNNEI. The CDR3 has 13 amino acids. CDR3: CACRYGSNQPQHF. CDR3 DNA: TGTGCTTGCAGGTACGGATCCAATCAGCCCCAGCATTTT. The full variable domain, with the rest looked up from reference TRBV2 and TRBJ1-5, is EPEVTQTPSHQVTQMGQEVILRCVPISNHLYFYWYRQILGQKVEFLVSFYNNEISEKSEIFDDQFSVERPDGSNFTLKIRSTKLEDSAMYFCACRYGSNQPQHFGDGTRLSIL.

This clone was detected only a few times. The V and J genes are TRBV6-1 and TRBJ2-7; a possible D gene is TRBD2 (6 bases). The V end lost 3 bases, the J end lost 6 bases, and 9 bases lay between the germline ends. The germline CDR1 and CDR2 sequences are MNHNS and SASEGT. The CDR3 extends over 12 amino acids. For the CDR3, the DNA is TGTGCCAGCAGTGATTGGCGGGGCGAGCAGTACTTC. Amino acids: CASSDWRGEQYF.

This clone was seen only a few times. V gene TRBV27 combines with J gene TRBJ1-5; 7 bases match TRBD1. The ends lost 3 bases at V and 6 bases at J; junction bases unmatched: 5. The CDR3 spans 14 residues. Germline V gene sequence: CDR1 MNHEY, CDR2 SMNVEV (reference sequence). CDR3 sequence: CASSFRGGSQPQHF. The CDR3 nucleotides read TGTGCCAGCAGTTTCCGAGGGGGCAGTCAGCCCCAGCATTTT.

This chain joins TRBV13 and TRBJ1-1; D is uncertain. The CDR3 loop spans 14 amino acids. Germline CDR1 PRHDT, CDR2 FYEKMQ (reference sequence). V was pared by 2 bases and J by 8 bases, with 15 bases between. Here the CDR3 DNA reads TGTGCCAGCAGCTTACAAGCGGCCTTCTCCGAAGCTTTCTTT. Amino acids: CASSLQAAFSEAFF.